This paragraph covers one TCR beta chain sequence. Antigen: not known. The data were taken from a study of CD8 T cells in ankylosing spondylitis. General study points: Seven to nine highly homologous variants made up a TCR beta motif, and this motif appeared characteristic of ankylosing spondylitis blood. With a CD8+ phenotype, disease-linked clones were relatively rare in peripheral blood.

The germline CDR1 and CDR2 sequences are SGHNT and YENEEA. The CDR3 runs to 14 residues. V shed 5 bases, J shed 4 bases, and the junction held 2 bases outside the gene matches. TCRdb fed the 5' RACE reads into MiXCR, producing one record per CDR3 protein. The sample holds approximately 520,000 distinct CDR3 sequences, less than 6% seen once. Sequencing used blood, either unsorted or a sorted T cell fraction (not recorded which). This clonotype originated in a male donor with ankylosing spondylitis. The chain uses TRBV11-3 and TRBJ2-5; TRBD1 matches 12 bases. The CDR3 sequence is CASSGTGGGETQYF. The DNA for the CDR3 is TGTGCCAGCAGCGGGACAGGGGGCGGAGAGACCCAGTACTTC. Filled out from reference TRBV11-3 and TRBJ2-5, the complete variable domain reads EAGVVQSPRYKIIEKKQPVAFWCNPISGHNTLYWYLQNLGQGPELLIRYENEEAVDDSQLPKDRFSAERLKGVDSTLKIQPAELGDSAVYLCASSGTGGGETQYFGPGTRLLVL.